This TCR beta chain was sequenced for a study of blood T cell repertoires in COVID-19. The length of the CDR3 is 12 residues. Germline V lookup: CDR1 ENHRY, CDR2 SYGVKD. V was trimmed by 5 bases and J by 4 bases, leaving 8 bases between them. The protocol was immunoSEQ multiplex PCR, while the TCRdb copy is restricted to in-frame clones and leaves out a portion. The data contain 410,000 or so clones, 89% of them singletons. The receptor's source is a woman aged 40 to 50 with COVID-19, enrolled during active disease. The sample was peripheral blood. J is TRBJ1-1 and V is TRBV10-3; no reliable D call. CDR3 loop: CAISTRGTEAFF. CDR3 DNA: TGTGCCATCAGTACCCGGGGCACTGAAGCTTTCTTT.